The entry that follows covers one T cell receptor beta chain sequence. This specimen belongs to a study of blood T cell repertoires in COVID-19. The wider study: Acute and convalescent COVID-19 samples came from the United States, Italy and Spain.

TCRdb's table, derived via immunoSEQ multiplex PCR, lists solely in-frame clones and lacks some. The sample lists hundreds of thousands of clones, 80% to 90% seen once, with approximately 1% in the top ten. Germline CDR1 LNHDA, CDR2 SQIVND (reference sequence). V lost 2 bases, J lost 8 bases, and 16 bases lay in between. The CDR3 is 15 residues long. Participants' reported clinical history set cohort assignment. The rearrangement uses TRBV19 and TRBJ2-1; D possibly corresponds to TRBD2 (7 bases). The source is a young man who had recovered from COVID-19. Sequenced: PBMCs or T cells enriched from blood (not recorded which). CDR3: CASSIMGGGGYEQFF. The CDR3 nucleotides are TGTGCCAGTAGTATAATGGGCGGGGGCGGATATGAGCAGTTCTTC.